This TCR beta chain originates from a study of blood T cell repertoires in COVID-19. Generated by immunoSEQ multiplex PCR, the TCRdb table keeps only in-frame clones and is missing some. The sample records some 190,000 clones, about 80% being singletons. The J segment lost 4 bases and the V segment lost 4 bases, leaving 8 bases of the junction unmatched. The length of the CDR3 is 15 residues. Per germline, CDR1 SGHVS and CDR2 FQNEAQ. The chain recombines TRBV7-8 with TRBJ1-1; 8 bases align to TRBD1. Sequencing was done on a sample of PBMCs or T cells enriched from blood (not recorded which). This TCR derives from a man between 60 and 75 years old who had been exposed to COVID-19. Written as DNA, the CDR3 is TGTGCCAGCAGCTATTGGACAGGGAGCTCCACTGAAGCTTTCTTT. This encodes CASSYWTGSSTEAFF.